Listed below are T cell receptor beta chains from one sample, sequenced in a study of blood T cell repertoires in COVID-19. This table comes from immunoSEQ multiplex PCR, and its TCRdb copy is limited to in-frame clones, with some not included. The sample lists around 390,000 clones; approximately 90% were seen once. Sequencing used PBMCs or T cells enriched from blood (not recorded which). These receptors were taken from a woman in her forties or fifties who had recovered from COVID-19. Each CDR3 is given with its conserved first and last residue. Fields, in order: clone size, J gene, D gene, V gene, CDR3 protein, CDR3 DNA. A D gene is named only where the DNA matches it firmly. Only part of the rows carry a size: once, few, many, or a class if the clone is expanded.

size: few; J: TRBJ1-1; D: NA; V: TRBV10-1; CDR3: CASSLQTQGTEAFF; DNA: TGCGCCAGCAGTCTACAAACCCAGGGCACTGAAGCTTTCTTT
size: NA; J: TRBJ2-5; D: NA; V: TRBV9; CDR3: CASSVAPGETQYF; DNA: TGTGCCAGCAGCGTGGCCCCCGGGGAGACCCAGTACTTC
size: NA; J: TRBJ1-2; D: TRBD1; V: TRBV29-1; CDR3: CSAGQNRGRFYGYTF; DNA: TGCAGCGCCGGCCAGAACAGGGGGCGATTCTATGGCTACACCTTC
size: NA; J: TRBJ2-5; D: TRBD1; V: TRBV28; CDR3: CASSKTGALREIQYF; DNA: TGTGCCAGCAGCAAGACAGGGGCCCTCCGGGAGATCCAGTACTTC
size: NA; J: TRBJ1-1; D: NA; V: TRBV19; CDR3: CASSMSAAVNTEAFF; DNA: TGTGCCAGTAGTATGAGTGCAGCGGTGAACACTGAAGCTTTCTTT
size: NA; J: TRBJ1-2; D: NA; V: TRBV7-2; CDR3: CASSSVLYGYTF; DNA: TGTGCCAGCAGCTCGGTTCTGTATGGCTACACCTTC
size: NA; J: TRBJ1-5; D: TRBD1; V: TRBV28; CDR3: CASSPQTGGRNQPQHF; DNA: TGTGCCAGCAGTCCCCAGACAGGGGGACGCAATCAGCCCCAGCATTTT
size: NA; J: TRBJ1-2; D: TRBD1; V: TRBV11-2; CDR3: CASSLEVLPEGQGSGYTF; DNA: TGTGCCAGCAGCTTAGAGGTTTTACCCGAGGGACAGGGAAGTGGCTACACCTTC
size: NA; J: TRBJ1-2; D: NA; V: TRBV3-1/TRBV3-2; CDR3: CASSQENTIRGYTF; DNA: TGTGCCAGCAGCCAAGAGAACACGATTCGTGGCTACACCTTC
size: once; J: TRBJ1-6; D: TRBD1; V: TRBV6-5; CDR3: CASSSGQGILNSPLHF; DNA: TGTGCCAGCAGTTCGGGACAGGGAATATTGAATTCACCCCTCCACTTT
size: NA; J: TRBJ1-5; D: NA; V: TRBV15; CDR3: CATSRDPDQPQHF; DNA: TGTGCCACCAGCAGAGATCCCGATCAGCCCCAGCATTTT
size: NA; J: TRBJ1-4; D: NA; V: TRBV29-1; CDR3: CSVLPPGVANEKLFF; DNA: TGCAGCGTTTTACCCCCAGGGGTCGCTAATGAAAAACTGTTTTTT
size: NA; J: TRBJ1-4; D: NA; V: TRBV7-8; CDR3: CASSLRAGVKLFF; DNA: TGTGCCAGCAGCTTAAGGGCGGGGGTAAAACTGTTTTTT
size: NA; J: TRBJ1-1; D: TRBD1; V: TRBV6-5; CDR3: CASSYGTGRSTEAFF; DNA: TGTGCCAGCAGTTACGGGACAGGGCGTAGTACTGAAGCTTTCTTT
size: NA; J: TRBJ1-1; D: TRBD1; V: TRBV6-5; CDR3: CASSSSPGQTTEAFF; DNA: TGTGCCAGCAGTTCATCTCCGGGACAGACAACTGAAGCTTTCTTT
size: NA; J: TRBJ2-7; D: TRBD2; V: TRBV4-1; CDR3: CASSRPSPTSGGAYEQYF; DNA: TGCGCCAGCAGCCGTCCCTCTCCGACTAGCGGGGGGGCTTACGAGCAGTACTTC
size: NA; J: TRBJ1-2; D: TRBD1; V: TRBV7-2; CDR3: CASSLEGQGFLNYGYTF; DNA: TGTGCCAGCAGCTTGGAGGGACAGGGCTTTCTTAACTATGGCTACACCTTC
size: NA; J: TRBJ1-5; D: TRBD1; V: TRBV27; CDR3: CASSVTGWQPQHF; DNA: TGTGCCAGCAGTGTGACAGGGTGGCAGCCCCAGCATTTT
size: few; J: TRBJ2-7; D: TRBD1; V: TRBV5-1; CDR3: CASSNGQGTYEQYF; DNA: TGCGCCAGCAGCAATGGACAGGGCACCTACGAGCAGTACTTC
size: NA; J: TRBJ1-2; D: NA; V: TRBV19; CDR3: CASSKPRTDLSYGYTF; DNA: TGTGCCAGTAGTAAGCCCCGGACAGACTTAAGCTATGGCTACACCTTC
size: NA; J: TRBJ1-2; D: NA; V: TRBV14; CDR3: CASSPFLLDGYTF; DNA: TGTGCCAGCAGCCCATTCCTATTGGATGGCTACACCTTC
size: NA; J: TRBJ2-1; D: TRBD1; V: TRBV12-3/TRBV12-4; CDR3: CASSVTGDGEQFF; DNA: TGTGCCAGCAGTGTTACAGGGGACGGTGAGCAGTTCTTC